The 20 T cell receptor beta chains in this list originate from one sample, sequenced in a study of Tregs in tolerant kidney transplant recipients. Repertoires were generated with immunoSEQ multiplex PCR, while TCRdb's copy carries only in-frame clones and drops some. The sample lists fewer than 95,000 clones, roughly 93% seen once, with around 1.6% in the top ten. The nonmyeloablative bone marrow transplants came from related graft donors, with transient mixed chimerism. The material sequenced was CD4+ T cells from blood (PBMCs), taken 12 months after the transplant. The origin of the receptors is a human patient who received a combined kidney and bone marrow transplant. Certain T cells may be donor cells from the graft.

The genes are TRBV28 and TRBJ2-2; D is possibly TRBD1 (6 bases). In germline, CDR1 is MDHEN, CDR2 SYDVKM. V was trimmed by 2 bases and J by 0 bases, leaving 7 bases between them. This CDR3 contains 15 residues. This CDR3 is CASSLTGSNTGELFF. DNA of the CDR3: TGTGCCAGCAGTTTAACAGGGTCGAACACCGGGGAGCTGTTTTTT.

The DNA of the CDR3 is TGCGCCAGCAGCTTCTTAGCGGGAGGCACCTACAATGAGCAGTTCTTC. Protein: CASSFLAGGTYNEQFF. V is TRBV5-1 and J is TRBJ2-1; 10 bases fit TRBD2. The CDR3 totals 16 residues. Per the germline V gene, CDR1 is SGHRS and CDR2 is YFSETQ. V was clipped by 2 bases and J by 2 bases; unmatched bases: 4.

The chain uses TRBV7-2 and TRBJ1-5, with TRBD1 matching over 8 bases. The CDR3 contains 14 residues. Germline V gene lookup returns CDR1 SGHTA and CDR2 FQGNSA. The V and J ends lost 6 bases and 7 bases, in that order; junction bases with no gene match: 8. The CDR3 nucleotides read TGTGCCAGCAGTCCCGGACAGGGTTTCCAGCCCCAGCATTTT. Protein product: CASSPGQGFQPQHF.

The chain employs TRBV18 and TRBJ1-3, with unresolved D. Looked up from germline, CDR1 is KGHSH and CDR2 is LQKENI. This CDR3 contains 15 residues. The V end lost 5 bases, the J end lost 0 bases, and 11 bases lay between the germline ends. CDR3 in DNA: TGTGCCAGCTCAGCAGGCCTGAGCTCTGGAAACACCATATATTTT. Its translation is CASSAGLSSGNTIYF.

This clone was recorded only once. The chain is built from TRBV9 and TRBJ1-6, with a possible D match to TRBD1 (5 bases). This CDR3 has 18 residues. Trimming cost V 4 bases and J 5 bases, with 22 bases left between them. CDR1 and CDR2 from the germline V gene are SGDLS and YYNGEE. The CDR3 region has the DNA TGTGCCAGCAGCCCCCGAAGGGGCACCCGGGCCGATAATTCACCCCTCCACTTT. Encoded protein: CASSPRRGTRADNSPLHF. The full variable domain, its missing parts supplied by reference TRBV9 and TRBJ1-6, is DSGVTQTPKHLITATGQRVTLRCSPRSGDLSVYWYQQSLDQGLQFLIQYYNGEERAKGNILERFSAQQFPDLHSELNLSSLELGDSALYFCASSPRRGTRADNSPLHFGNGTRLTVT.

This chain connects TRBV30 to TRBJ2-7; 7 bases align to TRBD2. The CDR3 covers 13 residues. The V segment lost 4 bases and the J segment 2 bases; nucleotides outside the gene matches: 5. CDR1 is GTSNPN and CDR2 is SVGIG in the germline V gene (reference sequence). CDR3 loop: CAWKAGVAYEQYF. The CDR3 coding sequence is TGTGCCTGGAAGGCGGGGGTAGCCTACGAGCAGTACTTC.

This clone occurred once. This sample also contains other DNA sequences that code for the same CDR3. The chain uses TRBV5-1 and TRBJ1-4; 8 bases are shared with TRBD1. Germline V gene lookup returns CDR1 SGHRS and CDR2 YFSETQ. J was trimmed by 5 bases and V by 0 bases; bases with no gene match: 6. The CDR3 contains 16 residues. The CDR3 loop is CASSLVPGGGNEKLFF. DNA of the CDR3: TGCGCCAGCAGCTTGGTTCCAGGGGGCGGCAATGAAAAACTGTTTTTT.

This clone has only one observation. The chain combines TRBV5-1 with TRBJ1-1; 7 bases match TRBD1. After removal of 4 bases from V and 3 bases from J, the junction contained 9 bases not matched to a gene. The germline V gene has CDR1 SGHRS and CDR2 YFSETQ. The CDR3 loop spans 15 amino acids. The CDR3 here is CASSKDRAGDTEAFF. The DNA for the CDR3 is TGCGCCAGCAGCAAAGACAGGGCCGGGGACACTGAAGCTTTCTTT.

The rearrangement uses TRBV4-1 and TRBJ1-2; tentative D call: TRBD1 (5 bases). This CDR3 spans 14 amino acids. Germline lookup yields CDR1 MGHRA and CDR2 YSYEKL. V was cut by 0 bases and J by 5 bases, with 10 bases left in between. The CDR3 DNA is TGCGCCAGCAGCCAAGAGCGACAGAGGTATGGCTACACCTTC. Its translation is CASSQERQRYGYTF.

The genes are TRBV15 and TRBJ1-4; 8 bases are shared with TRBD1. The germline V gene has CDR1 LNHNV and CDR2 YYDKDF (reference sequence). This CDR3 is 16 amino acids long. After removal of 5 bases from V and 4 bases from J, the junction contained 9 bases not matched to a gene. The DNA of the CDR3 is TGTGCCACCAGCCCTCCGGGACAGGCAATTAATGAAAAACTGTTTTTT. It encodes CATSPPGQAINEKLFF.

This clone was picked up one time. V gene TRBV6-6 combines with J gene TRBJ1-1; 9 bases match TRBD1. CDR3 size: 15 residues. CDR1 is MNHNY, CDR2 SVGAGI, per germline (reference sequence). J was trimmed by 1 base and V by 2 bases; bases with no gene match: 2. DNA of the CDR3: TGTGCCAGCAGTTACGGGGGACAGGGGAACACTGAAGCTTTCTTT. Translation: CASSYGGQGNTEAFF.

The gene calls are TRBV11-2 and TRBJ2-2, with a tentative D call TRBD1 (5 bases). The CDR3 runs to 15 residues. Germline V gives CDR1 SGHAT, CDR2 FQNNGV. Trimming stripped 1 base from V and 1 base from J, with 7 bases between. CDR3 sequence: CASSLGQRNTGELFF. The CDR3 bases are TGTGCCAGCAGCTTAGGACAGAGGAACACCGGGGAGCTGTTTTTT.

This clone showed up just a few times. This CDR3 is CATSKTGTSGSLMDTDTQYF. The CDR3 region has the DNA TGTGCCACCAGCAAGACCGGGACTAGCGGGAGCTTGATGGACACAGATACGCAGTATTTT. The chain joins TRBV15 to TRBJ2-3, with 14 bases fitting TRBD2. After removal of 4 bases from V and 2 bases from J, the junction contained 14 bases not matched to a gene. The CDR3 is made up of 20 amino acids. From germline, CDR1 is LNHNV and CDR2 YYDKDF (reference sequence).

This CDR3 reads CASSWDRAYEQYF. In nucleotides, the CDR3 is TGTGCCAGCAGCTGGGACAGGGCCTACGAGCAGTACTTC. The chain employs TRBV5-6 and TRBJ2-7, with 9 bases aligning to TRBD1. Germline V gives CDR1 SGHDT, CDR2 YYEEEE. The trim removed 3 bases at V and 2 bases at J, leaving 0 bases unmatched. The CDR3 is 13 residues long.

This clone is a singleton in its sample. DNA of the CDR3: TGTGCCAGCAGTTTACGACTAGCGGGAGTTGTCAATGAGCAGTTCTTC. Its protein is CASSLRLAGVVNEQFF. This chain uses TRBV27 with TRBJ2-1; 12 bases are a match to TRBD2. The germline CDR1 and CDR2 sequences are MNHEY and SMNVEV (reference sequence). Trimming took 2 bases from V and 6 from J; bases not matched to a gene: 5. CDR3 length: 16 residues.

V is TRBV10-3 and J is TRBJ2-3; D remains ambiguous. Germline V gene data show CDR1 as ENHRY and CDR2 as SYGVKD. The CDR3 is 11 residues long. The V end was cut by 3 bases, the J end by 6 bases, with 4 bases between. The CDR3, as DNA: TGTGCCATCAGTGATCTGGATACGCAGTATTTT. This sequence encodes CAISDLDTQYF.

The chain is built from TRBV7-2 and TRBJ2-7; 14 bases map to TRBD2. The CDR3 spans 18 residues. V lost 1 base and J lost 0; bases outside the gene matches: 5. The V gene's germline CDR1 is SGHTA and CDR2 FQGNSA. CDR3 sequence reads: CASSLGTSGRTLSYEQYF. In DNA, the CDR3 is TGTGCCAGCAGCTTAGGGACTAGCGGGAGGACCCTCTCCTACGAGCAGTACTTC.

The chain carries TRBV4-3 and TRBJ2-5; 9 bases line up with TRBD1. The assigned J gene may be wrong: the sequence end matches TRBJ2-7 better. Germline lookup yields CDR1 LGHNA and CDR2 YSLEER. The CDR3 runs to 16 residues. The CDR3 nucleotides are TGCGCCAGCAGCCAAGTGACAGGGGGAGATTTCTACGAGCAGTACTTC. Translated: CASSQVTGGDFYEQYF.

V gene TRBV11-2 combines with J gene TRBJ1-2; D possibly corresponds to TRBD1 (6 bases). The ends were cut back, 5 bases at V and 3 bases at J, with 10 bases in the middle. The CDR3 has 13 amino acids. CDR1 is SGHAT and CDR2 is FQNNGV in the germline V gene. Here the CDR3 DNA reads TGTGCCAGCAGCCAGGACAGCTACTATGGCTACACCTTC. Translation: CASSQDSYYGYTF.

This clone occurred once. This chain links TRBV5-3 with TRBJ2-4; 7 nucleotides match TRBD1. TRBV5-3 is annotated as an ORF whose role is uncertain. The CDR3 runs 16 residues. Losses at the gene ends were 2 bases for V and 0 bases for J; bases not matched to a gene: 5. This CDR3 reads CARSLRQGLAKNIQYF. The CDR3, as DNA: TGTGCCAGAAGCTTACGACAGGGATTAGCCAAAAACATTCAGTACTTC.